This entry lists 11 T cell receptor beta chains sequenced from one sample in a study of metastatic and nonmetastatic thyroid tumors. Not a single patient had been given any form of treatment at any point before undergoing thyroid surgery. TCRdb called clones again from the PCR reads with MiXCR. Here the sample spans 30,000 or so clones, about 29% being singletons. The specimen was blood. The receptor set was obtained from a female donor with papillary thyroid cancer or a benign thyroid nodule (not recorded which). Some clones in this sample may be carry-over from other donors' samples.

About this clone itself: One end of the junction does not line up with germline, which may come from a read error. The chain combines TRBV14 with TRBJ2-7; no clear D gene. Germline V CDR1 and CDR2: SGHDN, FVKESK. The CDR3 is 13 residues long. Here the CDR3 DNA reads TGTGCCAGCATCCAGGTCAGTTCCTACGAGCATTACTTC. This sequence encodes CASIQVSSYEHYF.

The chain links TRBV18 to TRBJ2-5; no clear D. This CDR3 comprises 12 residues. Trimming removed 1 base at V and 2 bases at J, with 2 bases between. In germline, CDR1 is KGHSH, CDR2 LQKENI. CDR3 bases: TGTGCCAGCTCACCACAACAAGAGACCCAGTACTTC. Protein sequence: CASSPQQETQYF.

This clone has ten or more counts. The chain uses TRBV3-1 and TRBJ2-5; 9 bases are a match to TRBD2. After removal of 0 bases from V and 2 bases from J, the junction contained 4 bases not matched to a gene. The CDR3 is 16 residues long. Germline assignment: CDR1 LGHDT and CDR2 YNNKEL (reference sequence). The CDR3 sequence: CASSQEASGGQETQYF. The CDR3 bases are TGTGCCAGCAGCCAAGAGGCAAGCGGGGGGCAAGAGACCCAGTACTTC.

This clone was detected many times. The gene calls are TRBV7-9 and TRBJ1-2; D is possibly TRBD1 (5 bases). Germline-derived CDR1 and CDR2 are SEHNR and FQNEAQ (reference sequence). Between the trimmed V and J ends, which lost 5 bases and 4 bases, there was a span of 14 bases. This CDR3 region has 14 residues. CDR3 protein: CASSRDGLVYGYTF. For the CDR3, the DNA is TGTGCCAGCAGCCGGGACGGGTTGGTCTATGGCTACACCTTC.

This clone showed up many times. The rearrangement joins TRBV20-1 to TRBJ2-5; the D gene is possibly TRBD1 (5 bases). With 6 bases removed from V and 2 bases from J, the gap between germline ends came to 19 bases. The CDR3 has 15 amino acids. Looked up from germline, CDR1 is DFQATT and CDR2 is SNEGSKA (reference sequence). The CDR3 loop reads CSADHPPGLQETQYF. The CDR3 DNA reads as TGCAGTGCGGACCATCCACCAGGGTTACAAGAGACCCAGTACTTC.

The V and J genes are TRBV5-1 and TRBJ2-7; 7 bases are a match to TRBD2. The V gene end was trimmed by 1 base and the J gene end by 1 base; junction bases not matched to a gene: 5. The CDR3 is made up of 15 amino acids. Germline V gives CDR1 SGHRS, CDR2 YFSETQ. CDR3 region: CASSLITSESYEQYF. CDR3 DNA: TGCGCCAGCAGCTTGATAACTAGCGAGTCCTACGAGCAGTACTTC.

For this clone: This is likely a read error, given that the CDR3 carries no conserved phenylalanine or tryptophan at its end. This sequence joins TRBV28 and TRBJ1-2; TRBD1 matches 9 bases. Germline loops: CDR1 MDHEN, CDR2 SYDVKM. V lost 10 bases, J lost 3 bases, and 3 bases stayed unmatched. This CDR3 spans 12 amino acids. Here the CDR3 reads CATQGADYGYTP. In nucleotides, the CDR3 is TGTGCCACACAGGGGGCCGACTATGGCTACACCCCC.

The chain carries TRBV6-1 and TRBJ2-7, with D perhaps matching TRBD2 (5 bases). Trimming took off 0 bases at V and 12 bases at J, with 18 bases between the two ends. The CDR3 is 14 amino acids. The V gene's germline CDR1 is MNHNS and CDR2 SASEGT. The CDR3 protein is CASSEAPGTYEWYF. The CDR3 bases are TGTGCCAGCAGTGAAGCGCCGGGAACCTACGAGTGGTACTTC.

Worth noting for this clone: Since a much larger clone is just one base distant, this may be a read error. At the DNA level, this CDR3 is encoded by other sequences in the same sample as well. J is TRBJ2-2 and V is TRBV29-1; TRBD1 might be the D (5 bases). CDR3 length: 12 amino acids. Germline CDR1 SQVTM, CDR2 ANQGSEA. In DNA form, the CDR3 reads TGCAGTGTTCAGGGGAACACCGGGGAGCTGTTTTTT. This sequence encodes CSVQGNTGELFF.

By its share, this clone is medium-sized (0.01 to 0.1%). The CDR3 protein is CASSPRSGQGERNTEAFF. CDR3 sequence (DNA): TGCGCCAGCAGCCCTCGCTCGGGACAGGGGGAGAGGAACACTGAAGCTTTCTTT. The J gene is TRBJ1-1, the V gene TRBV5-1; TRBD1 aligns across 11 bases. The germline V gene encodes CDR1 SGHRS and CDR2 YFSETQ. CDR3 length: 18 residues. J was trimmed by 1 base and V by 4 bases; bases with no gene match: 12.

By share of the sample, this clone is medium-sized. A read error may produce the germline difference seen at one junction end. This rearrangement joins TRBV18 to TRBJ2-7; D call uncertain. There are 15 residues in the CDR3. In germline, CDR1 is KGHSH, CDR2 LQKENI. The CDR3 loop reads CASSSPGLSSYEQYF. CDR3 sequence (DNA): TGTGCCAGCTCATCACCGGGCCTTAGCTCCTACGAGCAGTACTTC.